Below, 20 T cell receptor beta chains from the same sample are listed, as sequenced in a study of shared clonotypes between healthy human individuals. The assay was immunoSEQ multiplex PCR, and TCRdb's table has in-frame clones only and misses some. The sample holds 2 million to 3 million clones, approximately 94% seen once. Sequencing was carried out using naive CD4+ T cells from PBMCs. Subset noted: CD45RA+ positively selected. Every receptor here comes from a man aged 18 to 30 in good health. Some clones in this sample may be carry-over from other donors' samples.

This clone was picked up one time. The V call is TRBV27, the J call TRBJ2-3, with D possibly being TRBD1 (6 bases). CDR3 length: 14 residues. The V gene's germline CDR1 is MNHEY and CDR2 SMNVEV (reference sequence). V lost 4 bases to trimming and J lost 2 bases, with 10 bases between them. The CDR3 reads CASSYDRNTDTQYF. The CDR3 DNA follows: TGTGCCAGCAGTTACGACAGGAACACAGATACGCAGTATTTT.

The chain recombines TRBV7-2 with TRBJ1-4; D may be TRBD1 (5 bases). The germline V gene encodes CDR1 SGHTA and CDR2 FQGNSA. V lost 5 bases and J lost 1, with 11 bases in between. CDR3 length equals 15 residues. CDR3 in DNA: TGTGCCAGCAGCATAGGACATCGAACTAATGAAAAACTGTTTTTT. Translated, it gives CASSIGHRTNEKLFF.

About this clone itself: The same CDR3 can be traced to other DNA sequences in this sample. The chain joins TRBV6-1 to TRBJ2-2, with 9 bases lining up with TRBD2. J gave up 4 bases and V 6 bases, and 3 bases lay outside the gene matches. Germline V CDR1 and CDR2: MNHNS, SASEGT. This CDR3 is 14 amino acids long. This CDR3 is CASRTAGGTGELFF. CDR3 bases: TGTGCCAGCAGGACAGCGGGGGGCACCGGGGAGCTGTTTTTT.

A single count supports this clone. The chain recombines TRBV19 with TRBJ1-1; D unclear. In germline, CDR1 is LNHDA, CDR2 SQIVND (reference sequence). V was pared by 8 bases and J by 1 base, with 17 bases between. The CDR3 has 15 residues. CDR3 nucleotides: TGTGCCAGTTCTCCCTGGGTGGGAGGGAACACTGAAGCTTTCTTT. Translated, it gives CASSPWVGGNTEAFF.

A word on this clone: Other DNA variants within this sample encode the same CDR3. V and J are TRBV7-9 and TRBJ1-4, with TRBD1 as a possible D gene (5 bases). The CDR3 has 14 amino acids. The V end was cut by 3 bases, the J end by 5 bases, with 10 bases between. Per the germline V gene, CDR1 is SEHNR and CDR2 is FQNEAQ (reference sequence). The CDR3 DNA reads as TGTGCCAGCAGCTTGGGAACAGGAAATGAAAAACTGTTTTTT. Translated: CASSLGTGNEKLFF. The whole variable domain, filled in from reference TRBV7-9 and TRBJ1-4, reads DTGVSQNPRHKITKRGQNVTFRCDPISEHNRLYWYRQTLGQGPEFLTYFQNEAQLEKSRLLSDRFSAERPKGSFSTLEIQRTEQGDSAMYLCASSLGTGNEKLFFGSGTQLSVL.

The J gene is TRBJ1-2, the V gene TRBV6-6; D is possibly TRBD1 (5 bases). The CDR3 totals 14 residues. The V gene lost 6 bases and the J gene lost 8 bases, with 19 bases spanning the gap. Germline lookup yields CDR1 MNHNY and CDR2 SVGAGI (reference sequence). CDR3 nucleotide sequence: TGTGCCAGCAGCCGAACGGGGGAACTGGGAGGCTACACCTTC. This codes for CASSRTGELGGYTF.

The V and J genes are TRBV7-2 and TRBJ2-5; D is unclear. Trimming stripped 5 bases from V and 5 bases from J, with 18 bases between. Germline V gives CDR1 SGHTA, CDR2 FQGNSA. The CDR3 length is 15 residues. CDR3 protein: CASSPTYLGKETQYF. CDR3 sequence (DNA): TGTGCCAGCAGCCCCACCTACCTGGGTAAGGAGACCCAGTACTTC.

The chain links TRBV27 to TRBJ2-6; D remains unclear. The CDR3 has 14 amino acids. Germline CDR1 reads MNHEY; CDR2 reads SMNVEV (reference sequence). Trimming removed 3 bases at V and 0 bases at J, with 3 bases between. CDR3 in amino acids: CASSFGSGANVLTF. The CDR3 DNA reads TGTGCCAGCAGTTTCGGCTCTGGGGCCAACGTCCTGACTTTC.

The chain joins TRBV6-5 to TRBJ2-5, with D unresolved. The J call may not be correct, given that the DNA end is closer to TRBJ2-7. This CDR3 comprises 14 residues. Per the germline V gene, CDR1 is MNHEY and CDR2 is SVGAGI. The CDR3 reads CASSYSRNSYEQYF. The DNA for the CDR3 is TGTGCCAGCAGTTACTCGAGGAACAGCTACGAGCAGTACTTC.

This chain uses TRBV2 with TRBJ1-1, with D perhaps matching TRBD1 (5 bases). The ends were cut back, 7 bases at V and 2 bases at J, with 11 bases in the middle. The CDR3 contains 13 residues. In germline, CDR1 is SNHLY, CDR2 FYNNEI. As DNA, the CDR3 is TGTGCCAGCATTAAACAGGTTAACACTGAAGCTTTCTTT. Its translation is CASIKQVNTEAFF. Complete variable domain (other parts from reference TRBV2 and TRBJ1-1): EPEVTQTPSHQVTQMGQEVILRCVPISNHLYFYWYRQILGQKVEFLVSFYNNEISEKSEIFDDQFSVERPDGSNFTLKIRSTKLEDSAMYFCASIKQVNTEAFFGQGTRLTVV.

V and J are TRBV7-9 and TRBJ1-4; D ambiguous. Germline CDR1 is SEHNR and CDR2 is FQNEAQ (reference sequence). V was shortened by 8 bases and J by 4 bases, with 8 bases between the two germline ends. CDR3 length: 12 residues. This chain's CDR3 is CASGQRNEKLFF. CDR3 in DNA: TGTGCCAGCGGCCAGCGTAATGAAAAACTGTTTTTT.

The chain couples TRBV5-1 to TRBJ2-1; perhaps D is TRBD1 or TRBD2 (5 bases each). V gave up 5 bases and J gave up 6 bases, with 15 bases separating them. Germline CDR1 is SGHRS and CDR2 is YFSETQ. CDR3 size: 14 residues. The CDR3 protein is CASSPSGTGNEQFF. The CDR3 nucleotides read TGCGCCAGCAGTCCGTCCGGGACGGGCAATGAGCAGTTCTTC.

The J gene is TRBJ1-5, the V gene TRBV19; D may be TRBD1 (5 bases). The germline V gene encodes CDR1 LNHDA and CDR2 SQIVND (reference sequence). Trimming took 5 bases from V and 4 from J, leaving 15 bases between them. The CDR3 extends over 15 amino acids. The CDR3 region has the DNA TGTGCCAGTAGTCTCGCTCGGGGCCCGAATCAGCCCCAGCATTTT. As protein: CASSLARGPNQPQHF.

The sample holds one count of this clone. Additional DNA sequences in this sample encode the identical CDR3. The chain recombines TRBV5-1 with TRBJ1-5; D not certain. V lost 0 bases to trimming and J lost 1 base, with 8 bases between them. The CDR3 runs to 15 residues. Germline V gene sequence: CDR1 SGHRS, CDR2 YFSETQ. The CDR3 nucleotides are TGCGCCAGCAGCTTGGAGGGTGTAAGCAATCAGCCCCAGCATTTT. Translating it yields CASSLEGVSNQPQHF.

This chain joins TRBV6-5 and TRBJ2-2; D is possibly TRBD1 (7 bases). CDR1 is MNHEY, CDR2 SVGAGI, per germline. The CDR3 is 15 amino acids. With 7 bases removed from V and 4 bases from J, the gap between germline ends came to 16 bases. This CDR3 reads CASTSEGAGTGELFF. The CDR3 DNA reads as TGTGCCAGCACTAGCGAGGGGGCGGGCACCGGGGAGCTGTTTTTT.

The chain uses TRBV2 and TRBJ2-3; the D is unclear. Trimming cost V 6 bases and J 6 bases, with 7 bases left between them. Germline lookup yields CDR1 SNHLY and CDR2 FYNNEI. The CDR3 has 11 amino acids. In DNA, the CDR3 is TGTGCCAGCAGCCTTCAGGATACGCAGTATTTT. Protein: CASSLQDTQYF.

CDR3 residues: CSVEGLETYEQYF. The CDR3 coding sequence is TGCAGCGTTGAGGGGCTGGAAACCTACGAGCAGTACTTC. The chain uses TRBV29-1 and TRBJ2-7; D is possibly TRBD1 (5 bases). V lost 3 bases to trimming and J lost 2 bases, with 11 bases between them. Germline V lookup: CDR1 SQVTM, CDR2 ANQGSEA. The CDR3 length is 13 residues.

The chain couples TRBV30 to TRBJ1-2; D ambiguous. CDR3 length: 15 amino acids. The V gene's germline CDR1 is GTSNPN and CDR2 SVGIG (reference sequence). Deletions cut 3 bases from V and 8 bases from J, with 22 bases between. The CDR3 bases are TGTGCCTGGAGCTGGAGGGAAGTATACGCGGAGGGCTACACCTTC. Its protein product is CAWSWREVYAEGYTF.

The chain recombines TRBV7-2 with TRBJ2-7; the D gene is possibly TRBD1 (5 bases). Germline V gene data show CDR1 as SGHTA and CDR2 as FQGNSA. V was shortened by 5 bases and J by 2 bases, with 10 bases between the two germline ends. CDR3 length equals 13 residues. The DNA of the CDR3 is TGTGCCAGCAGCGAACAAGGGGCCTACGAGCAGTACTTC. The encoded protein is CASSEQGAYEQYF.

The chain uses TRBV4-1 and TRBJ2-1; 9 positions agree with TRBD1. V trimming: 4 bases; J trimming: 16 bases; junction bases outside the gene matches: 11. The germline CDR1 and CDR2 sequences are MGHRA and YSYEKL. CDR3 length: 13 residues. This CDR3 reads CASSLTGTGLFFF. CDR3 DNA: TGCGCCAGCAGCCTGACCGGGACAGGGTTATTTTTCTTC.